The 10 T cell receptor beta chains below all came from one sample that was sequenced in a study of long-term antiretroviral therapy in people with HIV. The run of the v3.0 immunoSEQ assay was at survey level. TCRdb's copy holds only in-frame clones and misses some; the assay was immunoSEQ multiplex PCR. This sample yields 30,000 to 40,000 clones, of which 83% are seen a single time; over 6.5% belongs to the top ten. The specimen was unsorted PBMCs, collected 0.4 years before starting antiretroviral therapy. The receptors here all came from a young man with HIV.

The chain recombines TRBV9 with TRBJ1-6; D ambiguous. V lost 3 bases to trimming and J lost 2 bases, with 15 bases between them. Looked up from germline, CDR1 is SGDLS and CDR2 is YYNGEE. The CDR3 contains 17 residues. CDR3 DNA: TGTGCCAGCAGCGCTGGTTCTAAGGTCCCCTATAATTCACCCCTCCACTTT. This codes for CASSAGSKVPYNSPLHF. Complete variable domain (other parts from reference TRBV9 and TRBJ1-6): DSGVTQTPKHLITATGQRVTLRCSPRSGDLSVYWYQQSLDQGLQFLIQYYNGEERAKGNILERFSAQQFPDLHSELNLSSLELGDSALYFCASSAGSKVPYNSPLHFGNGTRLTVT.

The chain carries TRBV7-9 and TRBJ2-1; the D gene is possibly TRBD2 (6 bases). V gave up 6 bases and J gave up 0 bases, with 18 bases separating them. The germline V gene has CDR1 SEHNR and CDR2 FQNEAQ (reference sequence). The CDR3 has 17 residues. The chain's CDR3 is CASSPPGSEGSYNEQFF. DNA of the CDR3: TGTGCCAGCAGTCCTCCCGGGAGCGAGGGCTCCTACAATGAGCAGTTCTTC.

The genes are TRBV7-2 and TRBJ1-4; weak D call: TRBD1 (6 bases). Trimming took 5 bases from V and 7 from J, leaving 11 bases between them. CDR1 and CDR2 from the germline V gene are SGHTA and FQGNSA. The CDR3 contains 13 residues. This CDR3 reads CASSKGGGEKLFF. CDR3 DNA: TGTGCCAGCAGCAAGGGGGGAGGTGAAAAACTGTTTTTT.

The chain uses TRBV5-4 and TRBJ1-2; a weak D match, TRBD1 (5 bases). Germline V CDR1 and CDR2: SGHNT, YYREEE (reference sequence). Trimming took 4 bases from V and 5 from J, leaving 15 bases between them. The CDR3 runs to 14 residues. The chain's CDR3 is CASSPHPGEYGYTF. The CDR3, as DNA: TGTGCCAGCAGCCCACATCCGGGGGAGTATGGCTACACCTTC.

The chain carries TRBV5-1 and TRBJ2-5; D is possibly TRBD2 (5 bases). Germline V CDR1 and CDR2: SGHRS, YFSETQ. CDR3 size: 16 residues. Trimming cost V 3 bases and J 4 bases, with 19 bases left between them. CDR3 in amino acids: CASSSGPGSRRETQYF. In nucleotides, the CDR3 is TGCGCCAGCAGCTCCGGCCCGGGATCCCGTCGAGAGACCCAGTACTTC.

This clone was detected only once. This chain joins TRBV11-2 and TRBJ2-1, with D possibly matching TRBD2 (7 bases). V was pared by 3 bases and J by 6 bases, with 15 bases between. The germline V gene has CDR1 SGHAT and CDR2 FQNNGV. The CDR3 has 15 residues. DNA of the CDR3: TGTGCCAGCAGCTTTTTGGGGGGGCCCGGCAATGAGCAGTTCTTC. It is translated as CASSFLGGPGNEQFF.

This chain links TRBV6-6 with TRBJ1-1; possible D gene TRBD1, 5 bases. This CDR3 is built from 15 residues. Germline loops: CDR1 MNHNY, CDR2 SVGAGI (reference sequence). V gave up 0 bases and J gave up 1 base, with 9 bases separating them. CDR3 bases: TGTGCCAGCAGTTACTCGGCAGGGCCGAACACTGAAGCTTTCTTT. It is translated as CASSYSAGPNTEAFF.

This chain joins TRBV10-3 and TRBJ2-2; D is unresolved. The germline V gene encodes CDR1 ENHRY and CDR2 SYGVKD. This CDR3 has 16 amino acids. Trimming pared 6 bases from V and 0 bases from J, leaving 14 bases between. In DNA, the CDR3 is TGTGCCATCAGATATCATGAAGGAGCGAACACCGGGGAGCTGTTTTTT. Translation: CAIRYHEGANTGELFF.

The chain has TRBV5-1 and TRBJ2-5; D is unresolved. CDR1 and CDR2 (germline): SGHRS, YFSETQ. Trimming took off 3 bases at V and 3 bases at J, with 12 bases between the two ends. The CDR3 consists of 14 residues. CDR3 DNA: TGCGCCAGCAGCTGGGTGGGCGGCGAAGAGACCCAGTACTTC. Its protein is CASSWVGGEETQYF. Using reference TRBV5-1 and TRBJ2-5 for the parts outside the CDR3, the full variable domain is KAGVTQTPRYLIKTRGQQVTLSCSPISGHRSVSWYQQTPGQGLQFLFEYFSETQRNKGNFPGRFSGRQFSNSRSEMNVSTLELGDSALYLCASSWVGGEETQYFGPGTRLLVL.

A single count supports this clone. The chain links TRBV4-3 to TRBJ2-2; tentatively, D is TRBD2 (6 bases). Germline V gene lookup returns CDR1 LGHNA and CDR2 YSLEER. The CDR3 runs 16 residues. V was cut by 4 bases and J by 2 bases, with 14 bases left in between. The CDR3 spells CASSPLAVFNTGELFF. CDR3 DNA sequence: TGCGCCAGCAGCCCCTTAGCGGTCTTCAACACCGGGGAGCTGTTTTTT.